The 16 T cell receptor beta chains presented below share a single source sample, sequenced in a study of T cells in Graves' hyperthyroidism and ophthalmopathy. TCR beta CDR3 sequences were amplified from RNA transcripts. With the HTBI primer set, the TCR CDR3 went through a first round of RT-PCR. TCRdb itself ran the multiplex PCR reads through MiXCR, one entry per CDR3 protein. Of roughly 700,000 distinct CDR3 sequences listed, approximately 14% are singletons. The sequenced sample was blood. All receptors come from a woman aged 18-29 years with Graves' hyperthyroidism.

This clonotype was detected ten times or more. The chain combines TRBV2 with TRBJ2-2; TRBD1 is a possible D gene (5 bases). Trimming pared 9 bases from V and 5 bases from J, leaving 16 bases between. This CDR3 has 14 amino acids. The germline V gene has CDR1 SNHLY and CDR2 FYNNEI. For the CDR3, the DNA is TGTGCCAGAGGGGATGGACATGGGACCGGGGAGCTGTTTTTT. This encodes CARGDGHGTGELFF.

The CDR3 reads CASSLYTYEQYF. The CDR3 coding sequence is TGTGCCAGCAGCTTGTATACCTACGAGCAGTACTTC. The chain uses TRBV5-6 and TRBJ2-7; D unresolved. CDR3 length: 12 amino acids. CDR1 and CDR2 from the germline V gene are SGHDT and YYEEEE. V lost 1 base to trimming and J lost 2 bases, with 4 bases between them. Full variable domain (remainder filled in from reference TRBV5-6 and TRBJ2-7): DAGVTQSPTHLIKTRGQQVTLRCSPKSGHDTVSWYQQALGQGPQFIFQYYEEEERQRGNFPDRFSGHQFPNYSSELNVNALLLGDSALYLCASSLYTYEQYFGPGTRLTVT.

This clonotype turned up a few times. CDR3 DNA sequence: TGTGCCAGCAGCCGGGTGCCGGGGCGAGCTAACTATGGCTACACCTTC. Translating it yields CASSRVPGRANYGYTF. This chain joins TRBV3-1 and TRBJ1-2; perhaps TRBD1 as D (5 bases). The germline V gene encodes CDR1 LGHDT and CDR2 YNNKEL (reference sequence). Deletions cut 4 bases from V and 0 bases from J, with 15 bases between. The CDR3 contains 16 residues. The entire variable domain, with the rest obtained from reference TRBV3-1 and TRBJ1-2, is as follows: DTAVSQTPKYLVTQMGNDKSIKCEQNLGHDTMYWYKQDSKKFLKIMFSYNNKELIINETVPNRFSPKSPDKAHLNLHINSLELGDSAVYFCASSRVPGRANYGYTFGSGTRLTVV.

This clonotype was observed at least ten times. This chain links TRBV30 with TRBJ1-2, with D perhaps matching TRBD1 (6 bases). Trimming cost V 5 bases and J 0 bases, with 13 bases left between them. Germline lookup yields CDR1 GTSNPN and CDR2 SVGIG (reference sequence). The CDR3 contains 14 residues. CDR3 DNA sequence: TGTGCCTGGGAGTTGGGGGGCGCTAACTATGGCTACACCTTC. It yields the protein CAWELGGANYGYTF.

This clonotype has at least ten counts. CDR3 nucleotide sequence: TGTGCCAGCAAGGAGGGGTACGAGCAGTACTTC. It is translated as CASKEGYEQYF. This chain joins TRBV6-2 or TRBV6-3 and TRBJ2-7, with D perhaps TRBD2 (6 bases). The V end lost 7 bases, the J end lost 4 bases, and 8 bases lay between the germline ends. The CDR3 runs to 11 residues. The germline CDR1 and CDR2 sequences are MNHEY and SVGEGT.

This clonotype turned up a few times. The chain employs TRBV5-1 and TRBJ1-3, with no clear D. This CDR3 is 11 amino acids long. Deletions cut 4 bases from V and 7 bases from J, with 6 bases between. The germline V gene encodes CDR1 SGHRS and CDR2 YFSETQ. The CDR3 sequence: CASSLDNTIYF. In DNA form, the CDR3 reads TGCGCCAGCAGCCTCGACAACACCATATATTTT.

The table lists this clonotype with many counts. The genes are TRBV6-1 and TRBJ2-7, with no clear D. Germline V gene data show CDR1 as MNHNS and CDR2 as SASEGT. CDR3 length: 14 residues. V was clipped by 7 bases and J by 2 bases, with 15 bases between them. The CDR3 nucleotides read TGTGCCAGCACCTCATTGACCCCCACCTACGAGCAGTACTTC. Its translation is CASTSLTPTYEQYF.

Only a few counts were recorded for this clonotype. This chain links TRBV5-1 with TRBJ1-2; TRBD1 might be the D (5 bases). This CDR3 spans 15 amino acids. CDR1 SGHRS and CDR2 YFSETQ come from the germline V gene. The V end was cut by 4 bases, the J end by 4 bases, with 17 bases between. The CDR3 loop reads CASSLGGVESYGYTF. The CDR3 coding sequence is TGCGCCAGCAGCCTGGGGGGGGTGGAGTCCTATGGCTACACCTTC.

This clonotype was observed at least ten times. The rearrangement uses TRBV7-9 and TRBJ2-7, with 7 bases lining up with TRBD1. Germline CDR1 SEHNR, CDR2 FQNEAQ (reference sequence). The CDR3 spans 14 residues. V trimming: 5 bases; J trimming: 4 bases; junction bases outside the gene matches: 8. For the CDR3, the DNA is TGTGCCAGCAGCCAGCCTCCACAGGGGTACGAGCAGTACTTC. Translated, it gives CASSQPPQGYEQYF.

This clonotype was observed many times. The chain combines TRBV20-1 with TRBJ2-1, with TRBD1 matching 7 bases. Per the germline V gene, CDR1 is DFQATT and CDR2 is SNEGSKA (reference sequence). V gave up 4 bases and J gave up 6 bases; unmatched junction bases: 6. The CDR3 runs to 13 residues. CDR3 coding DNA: TGCAGTGCTAAAGCTGCAGGGGGCAATGAGCAGTTCTTC. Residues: CSAKAAGGNEQFF.

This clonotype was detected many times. CDR3: CASRLLTNTGELFF. The CDR3 coding sequence is TGTGCCAGCAGACTACTTACTAACACCGGGGAGCTGTTTTTT. The chain employs TRBV3-1 and TRBJ2-2; no reliable D call. V was trimmed by 6 bases and J by 2 bases, leaving 10 bases between them. CDR3 length equals 14 residues. Germline loops: CDR1 LGHDT, CDR2 YNNKEL (reference sequence).

This CDR3 is CASSYSGGSRSTDTQYF. The CDR3 region has the DNA TGTGCCAGCAGTTACTCCGGCGGGAGTCGGAGCACAGATACGCAGTATTTT. The gene calls are TRBV6-2 or TRBV6-3 and TRBJ2-3; 7 bases are shared with TRBD2. V lost 0 bases, J lost 0 bases, and 6 bases stayed unmatched. CDR3 length: 17 amino acids. CDR1 and CDR2 from the germline V gene are MNHEY and SVGEGT.

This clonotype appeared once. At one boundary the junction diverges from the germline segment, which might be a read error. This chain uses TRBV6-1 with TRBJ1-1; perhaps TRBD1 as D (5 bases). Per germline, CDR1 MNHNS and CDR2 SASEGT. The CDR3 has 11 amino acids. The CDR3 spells CASSEVRGGLF. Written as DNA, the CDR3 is TGTGCCAGCAGTGAAGTTAGGGGAGGGCTCTTT.

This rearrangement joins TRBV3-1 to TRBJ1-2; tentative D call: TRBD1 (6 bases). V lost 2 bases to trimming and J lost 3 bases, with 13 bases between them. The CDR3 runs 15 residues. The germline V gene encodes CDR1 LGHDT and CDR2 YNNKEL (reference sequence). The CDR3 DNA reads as TGTGCCAGCAGCCAAAGGGGGGGGGTTGACTATGGCTACACCTTC. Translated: CASSQRGGVDYGYTF. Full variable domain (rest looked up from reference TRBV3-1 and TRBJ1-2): DTAVSQTPKYLVTQMGNDKSIKCEQNLGHDTMYWYKQDSKKFLKIMFSYNNKELIINETVPNRFSPKSPDKAHLNLHINSLELGDSAVYFCASSQRGGVDYGYTFGSGTRLTVV.

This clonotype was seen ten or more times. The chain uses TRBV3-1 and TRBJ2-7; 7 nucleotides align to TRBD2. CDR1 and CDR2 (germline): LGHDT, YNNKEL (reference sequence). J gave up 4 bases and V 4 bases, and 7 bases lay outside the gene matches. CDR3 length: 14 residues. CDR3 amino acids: CASSPLGTIYEQYF. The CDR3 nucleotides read TGTGCCAGCAGCCCCCTGGGGACTATTTACGAGCAGTACTTC.

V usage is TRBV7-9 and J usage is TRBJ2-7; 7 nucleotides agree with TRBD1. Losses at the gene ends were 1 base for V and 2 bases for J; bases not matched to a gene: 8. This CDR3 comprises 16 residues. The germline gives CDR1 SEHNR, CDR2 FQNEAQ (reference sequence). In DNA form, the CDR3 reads TGTGCCAGCAGCTTAGAGACAGGGAGTTTCCCCTACGAGCAGTACTTC. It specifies CASSLETGSFPYEQYF.